Shown below are 15 T cell receptor beta chains from a single sample sequenced in a study of Ad26.COV2.S vaccination and SARS-CoV-2 variants. Treatment meaning: over 15 received Ad26.COV2.S at low or high dose, single or two shots; roughly five received placebo; per-sample allocation not given. Collection of samples fell on day 63 after the first vaccine or placebo injection. Profiling relied on immunoSEQ multiplex PCR, and the TCRdb table lists in-frame clones only, not all of them. The sample has roughly 320,000 clones, about 82% seen once. The material sequenced was peripheral blood, taken in a trial of Ad26.COV2.S vaccine versus placebo. Receptor source: a person aged 18 to 59 who received the Ad26.COV2.S COVID-19 vaccine or a placebo.

This chain uses TRBV6-5 with TRBJ2-4, with D possibly matching TRBD1 (7 bases). V lost 2 bases to trimming and J lost 2 bases, with 13 bases between them. CDR1 is MNHEY, CDR2 SVGAGI, per germline. The CDR3 has 16 amino acids. CDR3 sequence: CASSYLGGGTKNIQYF. In DNA form, the CDR3 reads TGTGCCAGCAGTTACCTAGGGGGCGGGACCAAAAACATTCAGTACTTC.

The chain is built from TRBV5-5 and TRBJ2-7; D is uncertain. The germline CDR1 and CDR2 sequences are SGHKS and YYEKEE (reference sequence). V lost 1 base and J 4 bases, leaving 15 bases between the germline ends. The CDR3 contains 15 residues. The chain's CDR3 is CASSLFFSGQYEQYF. CDR3 nucleotide sequence: TGTGCCAGCAGCTTGTTCTTTTCTGGGCAGTACGAGCAGTACTTC.

The CDR3 is CASHRGSKGGSPLHF. As DNA, the CDR3 is TGTGCCAGCCACAGGGGGTCAAAGGGGGGTTCACCCCTCCACTTT. The chain couples TRBV6-5 to TRBJ1-6; 8 bases line up with TRBD1. Germline values: CDR1 MNHEY, CDR2 SVGAGI. This CDR3 is 15 amino acids long. V shed 8 bases, J shed 9 bases, and the junction held 12 bases outside the gene matches.

The V call is TRBV24-1, the J call TRBJ2-3, with 7 positions matching TRBD1. Germline loops: CDR1 KGHDR, CDR2 SFDVKD. V trimming: 3 bases; J trimming: 5 bases; junction bases outside the gene matches: 7. The CDR3 sequence is 15 residues long. The CDR3 region is CATSDLTGVGDTQYF. CDR3 DNA: TGTGCCACCAGTGATCTAACAGGGGTTGGAGATACGCAGTATTTT.

The chain employs TRBV2 and TRBJ2-1; weak D call: TRBD2 (5 bases). CDR1 SNHLY and CDR2 FYNNEI come from the germline V gene. V lost 2 bases, J lost 7 bases, and 12 bases lay in between. The CDR3 totals 14 residues. The CDR3 bases are TGTGCCAGCAGTGAATCGGGCAGGAGGAATGAGCAGTTCTTC. Its translation is CASSESGRRNEQFF.

The chain carries TRBV12-5 and TRBJ2-3; D perhaps matches TRBD2 (6 bases). The germline CDR1 and CDR2 sequences are LGHNT and FRNRAP. Deletions cut 0 bases from V and 4 bases from J, with 26 bases between. The CDR3 is 20 residues long. The CDR3 DNA follows: TGTGCTAGTGGTTTGGTACGCGGTAGTGGGAGCGGGTGGTTCCCAGATACGCAGTATTTT. Translated, it gives CASGLVRGSGSGWFPDTQYF.

The genes are TRBV28 and TRBJ1-5; D is perhaps TRBD1 (5 bases). CDR3 length: 16 residues. Trimming stripped 8 bases from V and 1 base from J, with 18 bases between. Germline V gene data show CDR1 as MDHEN and CDR2 as SYDVKM. The CDR3 DNA reads TGTGCCAGCCACCTCGGGGGAGGTGCGAGCAATCAGCCCCAGCATTTT. This gives the protein CASHLGGGASNQPQHF.

The rearrangement links TRBV28 to TRBJ2-7; TRBD1 or TRBD2 may be the D gene (5 bases each). Germline loops: CDR1 MDHEN, CDR2 SYDVKM. The CDR3 totals 15 residues. V shed 4 bases and J shed 6 bases, with 19 bases lying between them. In nucleotides, the CDR3 is TGTGCCAGCAGTTCCGGGGCGGCGGGCGAGGTCGAGCAGTACTTC. Translation gives CASSSGAAGEVEQYF.

The chain uses TRBV12-3 or TRBV12-4 and TRBJ2-7, with D tentatively TRBD1 (6 bases). The CDR3 sequence is 13 residues long. The germline V and J ends were trimmed by 6 bases and 3 bases, with 12 bases remaining between them. For the CDR3, the DNA is TGTGCCAGCAGCCAGGGGTTACTCTACGAGCAGTACTTC. Translation: CASSQGLLYEQYF.

The rearrangement uses TRBV9 and TRBJ2-5; TRBD1 aligns across 8 bases. V was pared by 3 bases and J by 5 bases, with 12 bases of the junction left unmatched. The CDR3 has 16 amino acids. CDR1 SGDLS and CDR2 YYNGEE come from the germline V gene. CDR3 sequence: CASSAGVQGAVETQYF. The CDR3 DNA is TGTGCCAGCAGCGCAGGTGTTCAGGGGGCCGTGGAGACCCAGTACTTC.

The CDR3 nucleotides are TGTGCCAGCAGTCCGCGGACAGGGATCACAGATACGCAGTATTTT. Its translation: CASSPRTGITDTQYF. V usage is TRBV28 and J usage is TRBJ2-3, with 8 nucleotides matching TRBD1. Germline V gene data show CDR1 as MDHEN and CDR2 as SYDVKM. J lost 2 bases, V lost 5 bases, and 6 bases had no gene match. The CDR3 extends over 15 amino acids.

This chain links TRBV7-9 with TRBJ1-2, with 8 nucleotides matching TRBD1. V was pared by 1 base and J by 4 bases, with 5 bases of the junction left unmatched. There are 15 residues in the CDR3. Germline CDR1 SEHNR, CDR2 FQNEAQ (reference sequence). CDR3 sequence reads: CASSLETGAFYGYTF. CDR3 coding DNA: TGTGCCAGCAGCTTAGAGACAGGGGCTTTCTATGGCTACACCTTC.

CDR3 loop: CSATVLGYTF. In DNA, the CDR3 is TGCAGTGCTACGGTACTCGGCTACACCTTC. The V and J genes are TRBV20-1 and TRBJ1-2; D ambiguous. Germline CDR1 is DFQATT and CDR2 is SNEGSKA (reference sequence). The CDR3 covers 10 residues. V was pared by 4 bases and J by 8 bases, with 8 bases between.

This chain links TRBV9 with TRBJ2-1; possibly TRBD2 for D (5 bases). V gave up 0 bases and J gave up 6 bases, with 7 bases separating them. This CDR3 comprises 13 residues. Germline V gene lookup returns CDR1 SGDLS and CDR2 YYNGEE. The chain's CDR3 is CASSVGGSNEQFF. CDR3 DNA: TGTGCCAGCAGCGTAGGAGGGTCCAATGAGCAGTTCTTC.

The J gene is TRBJ2-2, the V gene TRBV6-2 or TRBV6-3; D is unclear. V was trimmed by 4 bases and J by 1 base, leaving 13 bases between them. Germline V lookup: CDR1 MNHEY, CDR2 SVGEGT. This CDR3 contains 16 residues. DNA for the CDR3: TGTGCCAGCAGTTTATTCATGGGCCTGAACACCGGGGAGCTGTTTTTT. Its translation is CASSLFMGLNTGELFF.